This T cell receptor beta chain derives from a study of blood T cell repertoires in COVID-19 (TCRdb year 2020). General notes on the study: Collaborator samples came from the United States, Italy and Spain and covered acute and convalescent phases of COVID-19. The prospective study material was composed of cDNA or gDNA derived from T cells, B-cell-depleted T cells, or PBMCs. Subjects who had been exposed to COVID-19, were actively infected with it, or had recovered from it provided the deeply sampled blood TCRbeta repertoires that made up the dataset. The repertoires were made available in a free public database intended to serve as a resource for research on the immune response to SARS-CoV-2. The samples were drawn from the first 160 participants of the ongoing ImmuneRACE study and from about 1,200 subjects provided by 6 global collaborators. Sample metadata almost always included a de-identified subject ID, COVID-19 status, age in years and sex. HLA class I and class II types, where available, came from metadata supplied by the sample provider rather than from assay-based typing.

With respect to this clone: Its antigen is unknown. Per-nucleotide qualities are absent, and no much larger clonotype sits a single base away.

What the work shows at the level of the full study, not this receptor alone: The quantity of clinical and demographic metadata differed by source and by participant and was supplied without curation.

TCRbeta CDR3 regions were amplified from genomic DNA using the immunoSEQ Assay, a bias-controlled multiplex PCR. The source study handled its data this way. Within the assay, amplification of reference gene primers was used to estimate how many nucleated cells each sample contained. To quantify the absolute abundance of each unique TCRbeta CDR3 rearrangement, sequence reads were collapsed and filtered. Productive Simpson clonality was computed per sample as the square root of Simpson's diversity index over productive rearrangements. Held by TCRdb, this immuneACCESS table contains in-frame sequences only and omits some clones. Under half of the omission traces to an unresolved V gene where checked; the cause of the rest is unknown. V, J and clone size were drawn from that table, and D and trimming were deduced from the DNA. Here the sample has about 89,000 clones; more than 60% occur a single time. The ten largest clones represent around 49% of the sample.

Each collaborating institution followed its own protocols to collect whole blood in K2EDTA tubes. For TCRbeta analysis, collaborators shipped samples in one of three forms: frozen whole blood, isolated PBMCs, or DNA extracted from either of those sample types. The source of this sequence is a human donor in a cohort sampled during active COVID-19. The specimen was peripheral blood.

The encoded CDR3 is CASSEQGQTLYEQYF. The sequenced DNA is TGTGCCAGCAGTGAACAGGGACAGACACTCTACGAGCAGTACTTC. The rearrangement combines TRBV2 with TRBJ2-7; 7 bases in the middle match TRBD1. CDR1 and CDR2 were assigned from the germline V gene as SNHLY and FYNNEI. Its CDR3 holds 15 amino acids, cysteine through phenylalanine. The DNA shown is the 45-base CDR3, in frame from base 1. Clipping removes 2 bases from V and 3 bases from J, with 7 as the unmatched junction base count.